This passage covers 2 T cell receptor beta chains from one sample sequenced in a study of cytomegalovirus exposure and HLA in healthy donors. PCR involved 60 Vbeta and 13 Jbeta primers. Only in-frame clones appear in the TCRdb table, and some are missing; sequencing was by immunoSEQ multiplex PCR. The sample lists 150,000 to 200,000 clones, 65% to 85% seen once, with around 2.2% in the top ten. Sequenced input: PBMCs. The receptors originated from a man in his sixties in good health and CMV-seronegative.

This clone was counted between two and nine times. The chain has TRBV30 and TRBJ2-7; 10 nucleotides match TRBD2. With 6 bases clipped from V and 2 bases from J, the junction kept 16 bases outside the gene matches. This CDR3 is 17 amino acids long. Germline V CDR1 and CDR2: GTSNPN, SVGIG (reference sequence). The CDR3 region is CACSPHEAGGFTYEQYF. Written as DNA, the CDR3 is TGTGCCTGTAGCCCCCACGAAGCGGGAGGGTTTACCTACGAGCAGTACTTC.

This CDR3 is CASSASGSGGSTDTQYF. The CDR3 bases are TGTGCCAGCAGTGCGTCGGGTAGCGGGGGTAGCACAGATACGCAGTATTTT. The chain links TRBV2 to TRBJ2-3, with 9 bases that match TRBD2. Germline V gives CDR1 SNHLY, CDR2 FYNNEI. J lost 0 bases, V lost 4 bases, and 8 bases had no gene match. The CDR3 spans 17 residues.